This TCR beta chain was sequenced during a study of blood T cells in healthy people across ages. About this clonotype: What it binds is not known.

Study conclusions and caveats: There were more naive CD4+ cells and higher diversity in long-lived donors than in aged donors. Since the PBMCs were unsorted, naive and antigen-experienced cells could not be conclusively compared.

This CDR3 comprises 14 residues. Germline-derived CDR1 and CDR2 are DFQATT and SNEGSKA (reference sequence). Trimming left V 6 bases short and J 5 bases short, with 16 bases between. Next came a second PCR, run for about 7 to 12 cycles, which used a sample-barcoded 5' primer along with a J-beta primer mix. A template-switch adaptor that had 12 random nucleotides put a tag on each cDNA molecule. TCRdb reanalysed the 5' RACE reads using MiXCR and keeps one entry per CDR3 protein. The table includes around 970,000 distinct CDR3 sequences, roughly 47% detected once. The chain uses TRBV20-1 and TRBJ2-2; D is unclear. The sample taken for sequencing was blood. This clonotype was obtained from a woman aged 55-70 years in good health. The CDR3 DNA reads as TGCAGTGCCCCAGCCTCTACTGGGACCGGGGAGCTGTTTTTT. This translates into CSAPASTGTGELFF.